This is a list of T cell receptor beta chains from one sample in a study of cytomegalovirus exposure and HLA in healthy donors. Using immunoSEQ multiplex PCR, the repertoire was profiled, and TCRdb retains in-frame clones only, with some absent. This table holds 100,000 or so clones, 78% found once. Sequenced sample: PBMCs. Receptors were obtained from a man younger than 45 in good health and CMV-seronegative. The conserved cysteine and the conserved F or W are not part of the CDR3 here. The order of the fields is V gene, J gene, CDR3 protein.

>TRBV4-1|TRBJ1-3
ASSQLIVGGSGNTIY
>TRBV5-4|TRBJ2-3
ASSLEAGGTDTQY
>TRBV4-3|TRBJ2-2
ASSQVYAGASSGELF
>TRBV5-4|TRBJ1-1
ASSLPTGTQNTEAF
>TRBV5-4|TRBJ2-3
ASSPDKGADTQY
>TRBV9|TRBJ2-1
ASTLTGQGYNEQF
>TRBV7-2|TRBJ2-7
ASSLTPGQAYEQY
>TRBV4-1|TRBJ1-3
ASSQESGQVSGNTIY
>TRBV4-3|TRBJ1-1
ASSQDWDELGQSEAF
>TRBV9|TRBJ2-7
ASSLRGDRESYEQY
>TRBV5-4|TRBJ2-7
ASSLGIAGGYEQY
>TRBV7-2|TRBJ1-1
ASSLSQMNTEAF
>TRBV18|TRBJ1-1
ASSQKQNMNTEAF
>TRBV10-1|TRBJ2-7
ASSEGRGSYEQY
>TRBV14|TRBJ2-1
ASSQAGGVWF